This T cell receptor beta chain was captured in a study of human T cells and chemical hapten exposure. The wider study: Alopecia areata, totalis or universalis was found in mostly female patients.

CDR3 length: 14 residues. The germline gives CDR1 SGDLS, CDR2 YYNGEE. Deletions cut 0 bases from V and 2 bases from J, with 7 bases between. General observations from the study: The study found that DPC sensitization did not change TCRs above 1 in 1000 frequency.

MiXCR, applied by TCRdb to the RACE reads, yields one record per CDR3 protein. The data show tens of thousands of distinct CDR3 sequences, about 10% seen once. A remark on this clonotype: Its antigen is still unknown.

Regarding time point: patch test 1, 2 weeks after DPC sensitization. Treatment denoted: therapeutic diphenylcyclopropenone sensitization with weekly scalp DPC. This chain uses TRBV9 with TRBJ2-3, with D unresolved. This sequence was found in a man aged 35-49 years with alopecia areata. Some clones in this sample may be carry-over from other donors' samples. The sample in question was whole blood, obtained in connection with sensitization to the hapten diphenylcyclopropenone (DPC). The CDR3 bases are TGTGCCAGCAGCGTAGTCCCAGTCACAGATACGCAGTATTTT. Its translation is CASSVVPVTDTQYF.